The following is a T cell receptor (beta chain) sequence with its context. The target antigen is unknown. Reverse transcription used roughly 0.45 to 1 ug RNA and random hexamers. TCR beta CDR3 was amplified by immunoSEQ multiplex PCR. This amplification extended across 54 Vbeta and 13 Jbeta segments. In TCRdb, the immunoSEQ multiplex PCR reads were re-called with MiXCR into one record per CDR3 protein. The repertoire consists of 84,000 or so distinct CDR3 sequences, with 95% occurring once and the leading ten covering over 0.35%. Susac syndrome patients met recently defined diagnostic criteria for definite or probable disease. This CDR3 spans 14 amino acids. The V end lost 6 bases, the J end lost 0 bases, and 13 bases lay between the germline ends. Germline V gene data show CDR1 as DFQATT and CDR2 as SNEGSKA (reference sequence). The sample comes from a study of CD8 T cells in Susac syndrome. Across the whole study: The sequenced Susac syndrome patients comprised roughly 6 with active disease and roughly 8 in remission.

Regarding the study as a whole: Susac-specific public clones found in total CD8+ repertoires numbered sixteen, and those in CD8+ TEMRA repertoires numbered five.

Sequencing input: CD8+ T cells from PBMCs. The TCR sequence derives from a human donor with Susac syndrome. The gene calls are TRBV20-1 and TRBJ2-3; perhaps TRBD2 as D (5 bases). CDR3: CSAPGLASTDTQYF. As DNA, the CDR3 is TGCAGTGCGCCGGGATTAGCAAGCACAGATACGCAGTATTTT.